This T cell receptor beta chain is from a study of blood T cell repertoires in COVID-19. Looking at the study overall: COVID-19 samples from acute and convalescent phases originated in the United States, Italy and Spain. PBMCs, B-cell-depleted T cells, or T cells provided the cDNA or gDNA that made up the material.

While infection was still active, Seattle patients were enrolled and then followed longitudinally. The junction had 5 bases not matched to a gene; V was cut back by 1 base and J by 0 bases. CDR1 and CDR2 (germline): SGHDT, YYEEEE. The CDR3 covers 16 residues. Methods used by the authors: Amplification from reference gene primers served as the basis for estimated nucleated cell counts. Some clones are missing from TCRdb's copy, which holds only in-frame ones; the method was immunoSEQ multiplex PCR. That table gives V, J and clone size, and the DNA gave D and trimming. The sample lists some 200,000 clones, 81% occurring once.

Sequenced material: peripheral blood. This TCR derives from a woman in her thirties or forties with COVID-19, enrolled during active disease. V gene TRBV5-6 combines with J gene TRBJ2-7; 9 positions match TRBD1. The CDR3 nucleotides are TGTGCCAGCAGCTTGTACCGGGACAGGGACTCCTACGAGCAGTACTTC. This encodes CASSLYRDRDSYEQYF. Combining the CDR3 with reference TRBV5-6 and TRBJ2-7 gives the whole variable domain DAGVTQSPTHLIKTRGQQVTLRCSPKSGHDTVSWYQQALGQGPQFIFQYYEEEERQRGNFPDRFSGHQFPNYSSELNVNALLLGDSALYLCASSLYRDRDSYEQYFGPGTRLTVT.